The rows below give T cell receptor beta chains drawn from one sample of a study of T cells in Graves' hyperthyroidism and ophthalmopathy. Each CDR3 protein gets one entry after TCRdb re-called the multiplex PCR reads with MiXCR. This sample carries roughly 360,000 distinct CDR3 sequences, 13% of them seen once, and the ten largest clones take about a fifth. Sequenced sample: blood. The receptors originated from a man aged 25-45 years with Graves' hyperthyroidism that later progressed to Graves' ophthalmopathy. Each CDR3 is given with its conserved first and last residue. D genes are given only for firm matches. Clone size is shown for a subset of rows, as once, few, many or a class of expanded clone.

CDR3nt,CDR3aa,d_gene,abundance,v_gene,j_gene
TGTGCCAGCATCCAACAGGGTAGCAATCAGCCCCAGCATTTT,CASIQQGSNQPQHF,NA,NA,TRBV6-1,TRBJ1-5
TGTGCCAGCAGCCAAGGGGGGGCGGGGGAGACCCAGTACTTC,CASSQGGAGETQYF,NA,few,TRBV4-2,TRBJ2-5
TGTGCCAGCAGTGAGGGACAGGGGGACTACAATGAGCAGTTCTTC,CASSEGQGDYNEQFF,TRBD1,few,TRBV2,TRBJ2-1
TGCAGTCGGACAGCCGAAGCTAGCTATGGCTACACCTTC,CSRTAEASYGYTF,NA,NA,TRBV20-1,TRBJ1-2
TGTGCCGGCAGCTTAGTTTATTTGGGCAGGGGTAGTGAGCAGTTCTTC,CAGSLVYLGRGSEQFF,NA,once,TRBV7-2,TRBJ2-1
TGTGCCAGTCGACAGGGCGAAAATTCACCCCTCCACTTT,CASRQGENSPLHF,TRBD1,NA,TRBV2,TRBJ1-6
TGTGCCAGCTCACCACCGTGGGATGGTCAGGAAAAACTGTTTTTT,CASSPPWDGQEKLFF,NA,NA,TRBV18,TRBJ1-4
TGTGCCAGCAGCCAAGATCCAGACTTGCCCCTCCACTTT,CASSQDPDLPLHF,NA,few,TRBV3-1,TRBJ1-6
TGTGCCAGCAGCTTAGGCCCCGGACAGTATAGCAATCAGCCCCAGCATTTT,CASSLGPGQYSNQPQHF,NA,NA,TRBV11-2,TRBJ1-5
TGTGCCAGCATTTCAGGGACAGGGGGGGTTTACGAGCAGTACTTC,CASISGTGGVYEQYF,TRBD1,many,TRBV28,TRBJ2-7
TGTGCCAGCAGTCGAACAACCGGGGAGCTGTTTTTT,CASSRTTGELFF,NA,few,TRBV2,TRBJ2-2
TGCAGCGTCTGTGTTGGTTACGAGCAGTACTTC,CSVCVGYEQYF,NA,NA,TRBV29-1,TRBJ2-7
TGTGCCAGCAGGGAGCGGGGGGGTGGAAATGAGCAGTTCTTC,CASRERGGGNEQFF,TRBD2,many,TRBV27,TRBJ2-1
TGTGCCAGCAGCTTAACATCTAACTCCTACAATGAGCAGTTCTTC,CASSLTSNSYNEQFF,NA,many,TRBV7-3,TRBJ2-1
TGCGCCAGCAGCCGATGGGGACAGGGGAATCAGCCCCAGCATTTT,CASSRWGQGNQPQHF,TRBD1,NA,TRBV4-1,TRBJ1-5
TGCGCCAGCAGCACCTATTCAGCCTCCTACGAGCAGTACTTC,CASSTYSASYEQYF,NA,many,TRBV5-1,TRBJ2-7
TGCGCCAGCACCAAGACAGGGGGCTTGACCGGGGAGCTGTTTTTT,CASTKTGGLTGELFF,TRBD1,many,TRBV5-1,TRBJ2-2
TGTGCTAGCAGCTTAGACCCAGGCTCCTACGAGCAGTACTTC,CASSLDPGSYEQYF,NA,many,TRBV7-7,TRBJ2-7
TGTGCCAGCACCTCATTACTGGGACGGGTGAACACTGAAGCTTTCTTT,CASTSLLGRVNTEAFF,NA,many,TRBV5-5,TRBJ1-1
TGTGCCTGGAGTGTACCCGGCTACGGGGGTGAAAAACTGTTTTTT,CAWSVPGYGGEKLFF,NA,NA,TRBV30,TRBJ1-4
TGTGCCAGTAGTGACAACTACGGGGGCGCTGGGGCCAACGTCCTGACTTTC,CASSDNYGGAGANVLTF,NA,many,TRBV19,TRBJ2-6
TGTGCCAGTAGTCGGGCGATAGCGGGGATTGGGTACAATGAGCAGTTCTTC,CASSRAIAGIGYNEQFF,TRBD2,NA,TRBV19,TRBJ2-1
TGTGCCAGCAGCCAAGATGGGGCCGGGGGTTATTGGAAGACCCAGTACTTC,CASSQDGAGGYWKTQYF,NA,many,TRBV3-1,TRBJ2-5
TGTGCCAGCAGTTCCCCAGCAGGGGAGCTTGGGTACTTC,CASSSPAGELGYF,NA,few,TRBV28,TRBJ2-5
TGTGCCATCAGCGGGGGGTCCACAGATACGCAGTATTTT,CAISGGSTDTQYF,TRBD2,NA,TRBV10-3,TRBJ2-3
TGTGCCAGCACCAAAATCCAGGGGGCGACTGAAGCTTTCTTT,CASTKIQGATEAFF,TRBD1,many,TRBV28,TRBJ1-1
TGTGCCAGCAGTTACAGGGGGTTCGCCTACGAGCAGTACTTC,CASSYRGFAYEQYF,TRBD1,many,TRBV27,TRBJ2-7
TGTGCCAGCAGCCAAGTGGCCGGCGCTAATGAAAAACTGTTTTTT,CASSQVAGANEKLFF,NA,NA,TRBV14,TRBJ1-4
TGTGCCATCAGGGGACTAGGGGAAGAGACCCAGTACTTC,CAIRGLGEETQYF,TRBD2,NA,TRBV10-3,TRBJ2-5
TGTGCCAGCAGTCCGGGACAATCTACCTCCTACGAGCAGTACTTC,CASSPGQSTSYEQYF,NA,few,TRBV6-1,TRBJ2-7
TGTGCCATCAGTGAGTCGGGGGACAGAGATCAGCCCCAGCATTTT,CAISESGDRDQPQHF,TRBD1,NA,TRBV10-3,TRBJ1-5
TGTGCCAGCAGCTTCCTAGCGGGGGGGTATGAGCAGTTCTTC,CASSFLAGGYEQFF,TRBD2,many,TRBV11-3,TRBJ2-1
TGTGCCAGTAAGGACAGGCCGTATGGCTACACCTTC,CASKDRPYGYTF,TRBD1,few,TRBV19,TRBJ1-2
TGTGCCTGGAGTGTACAGGGGTTCACTGAAGCTTTCTTT,CAWSVQGFTEAFF,TRBD1,many,TRBV30,TRBJ1-1
TGTGCCAGCAGCTTAGGCAGATACGACTACACCTTC,CASSLGRYDYTF,NA,many,TRBV7-2,TRBJ1-2
TGTGCCAGCAGTTTATTTCCAGGGCAGTCCTTTAACTATGGCTACACCTTC,CASSLFPGQSFNYGYTF,NA,NA,TRBV27,TRBJ1-2
TGCAGCGTTGAAAATACGAGGGATTCCGACACTGAAGCTTTCTTT,CSVENTRDSDTEAFF,NA,few,TRBV29-1,TRBJ1-1
TGTGCCAGCAGTTTATTACGAGGCGATCAGCCCCAGCATTTT,CASSLLRGDQPQHF,NA,NA,TRBV28,TRBJ1-5
TGTGCCAGCAGCGAGGCAAAGGACAGGGGTTCCTATAATTCACCCCTCCACTTT,CASSEAKDRGSYNSPLHF,TRBD1,NA,TRBV9,TRBJ1-6
TGCAGCGTCCGGACAGGGGGGTCCGGGGAGCTGTTTTTT,CSVRTGGSGELFF,TRBD1,NA,TRBV29-1,TRBJ2-2
TGCGCCAGCAGCCGAAACGGGGGCTACACCTTC,CASSRNGGYTF,NA,NA,TRBV4-1,TRBJ1-2
TGTGCCAGCAGCTTAGGCACTGGGACTGGAAACACCATATATTTT,CASSLGTGTGNTIYF,NA,once,TRBV13,TRBJ1-3
TGTGCCAGCAGTGAAATGGCGGGAAACGAAGAGACCCAGTACTTC,CASSEMAGNEETQYF,NA,many,TRBV2,TRBJ2-5
TGTGCCGGCAGCCAAGGTAGCGGGGAGGCAGAGACCCAGTACTTC,CAGSQGSGEAETQYF,TRBD2,NA,TRBV3-1,TRBJ2-5
TGTGCCAGCAGTTTTGGGGATTCTGAGGAGCAGTACTTC,CASSFGDSEEQYF,NA,NA,TRBV28,TRBJ2-7
TGTGCCAGCAGCCCGACGAGGGTTGGCACCGGGGAGCTGTTTTTT,CASSPTRVGTGELFF,NA,many,TRBV7-9,TRBJ2-2
TGCAGTGCCAGACCGGGACACCGAGCCAAAAACATTCAGTACTTC,CSARPGHRAKNIQYF,NA,NA,TRBV20-1,TRBJ2-4
TGTGCCAGCACCAGATACAATGAGCAGTTCTTC,CASTRYNEQFF,NA,few,TRBV7-2,TRBJ2-1
TGTGCCAGCACCTCACGGGACCTGGACAATGAGCAGTTCTTC,CASTSRDLDNEQFF,NA,few,TRBV4-2,TRBJ2-1
TGTGCCAGCAGCCGAGCGGGGGGGCCTACGAATGAGCAGTTCTTC,CASSRAGGPTNEQFF,TRBD2,few,TRBV3-1,TRBJ2-1
TGTGCCAGCAGCGCCGGGACAGGGGGCAATGAGCAGTTCTTC,CASSAGTGGNEQFF,TRBD1,many,TRBV2,TRBJ2-1
TGTGCCAGCAGTTACCTATGGACGGGGAGCTCCTATAATTCACCCCTCCACTTT,CASSYLWTGSSYNSPLHF,NA,many,TRBV6-5,TRBJ1-6
TGTGCCAGCAGCTTAGAGGCCCTTTCACCCCTCCACTTT,CASSLEALSPLHF,NA,few,TRBV5-6,TRBJ1-6
TGTGCCAGCAGTCATACTAGCACCGGGGAGCTGTTTTTT,CASSHTSTGELFF,NA,NA,TRBV12-3/TRBV12-4,TRBJ2-2
TGCGCCAGCAGCCAAGATCAGGGGGTAGGATACGAGCAGTACTTC,CASSQDQGVGYEQYF,TRBD1,few,TRBV4-1,TRBJ2-7
TGTGCCAGCAGCCTCCGGGACAACCAAGAGACCCAGTACTTC,CASSLRDNQETQYF,NA,NA,TRBV5-8,TRBJ2-5
TGTGCCAGCAGCTTAGGAAGGACAGCCATCATGAACACTGAAGCTTTCTTT,CASSLGRTAIMNTEAFF,NA,many,TRBV7-9,TRBJ1-1
TGTGCCAGCAGTTTAAGCAGGGCTGGCTACACCTTC,CASSLSRAGYTF,NA,many,TRBV28,TRBJ1-2